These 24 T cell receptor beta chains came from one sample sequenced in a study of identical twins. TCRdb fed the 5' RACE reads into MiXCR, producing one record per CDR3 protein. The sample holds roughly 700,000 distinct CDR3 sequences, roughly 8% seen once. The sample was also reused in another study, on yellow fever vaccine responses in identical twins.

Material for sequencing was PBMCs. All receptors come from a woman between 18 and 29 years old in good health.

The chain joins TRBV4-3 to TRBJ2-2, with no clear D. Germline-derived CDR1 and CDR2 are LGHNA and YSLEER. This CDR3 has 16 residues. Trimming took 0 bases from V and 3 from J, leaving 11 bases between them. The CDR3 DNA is TGCGCCAGCAGCCAAGATGTCGTTTCGGACACCGGGGAGCTGTTTTTT. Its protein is CASSQDVVSDTGELFF.

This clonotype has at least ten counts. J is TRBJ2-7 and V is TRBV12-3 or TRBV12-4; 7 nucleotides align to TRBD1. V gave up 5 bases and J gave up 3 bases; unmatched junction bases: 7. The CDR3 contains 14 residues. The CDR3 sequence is CASSPQGQIYEQYF. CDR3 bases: TGTGCCAGCAGTCCACAGGGACAGATCTACGAGCAGTACTTC.

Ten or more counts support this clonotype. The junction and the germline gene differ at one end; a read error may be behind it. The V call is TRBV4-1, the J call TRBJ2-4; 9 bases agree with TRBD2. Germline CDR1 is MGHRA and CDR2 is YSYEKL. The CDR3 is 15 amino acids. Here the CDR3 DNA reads TGCGCCAGCAGCCAATTAGCGGGAGCCAGAAACATTCAGTACTTC. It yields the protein CASSQLAGARNIQYF.

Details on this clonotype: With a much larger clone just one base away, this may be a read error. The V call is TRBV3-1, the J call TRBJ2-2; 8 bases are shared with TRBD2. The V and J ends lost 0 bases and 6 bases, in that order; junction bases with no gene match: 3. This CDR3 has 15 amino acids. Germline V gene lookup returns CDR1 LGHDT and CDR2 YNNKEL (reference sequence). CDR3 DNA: TGTGCCAGCAGCCAAGAAACGGGGGGGCCCGGGGAGCTGTTTTTT. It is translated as CASSQETGGPGELFF.

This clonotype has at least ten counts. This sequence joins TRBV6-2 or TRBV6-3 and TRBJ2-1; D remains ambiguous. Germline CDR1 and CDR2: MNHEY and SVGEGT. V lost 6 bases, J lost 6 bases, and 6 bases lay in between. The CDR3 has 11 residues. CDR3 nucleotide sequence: TGTGCCAGCAGGGGGATCAATGAGCAGTTCTTC. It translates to CASRGINEQFF.

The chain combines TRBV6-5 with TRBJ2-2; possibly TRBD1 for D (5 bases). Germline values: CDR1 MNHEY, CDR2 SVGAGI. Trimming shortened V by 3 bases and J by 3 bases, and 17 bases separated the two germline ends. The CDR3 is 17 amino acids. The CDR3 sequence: CASSYDSRAGYTGELFF. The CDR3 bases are TGTGCCAGCAGTTATGATTCCCGGGCAGGGTACACCGGGGAGCTGTTTTTT.

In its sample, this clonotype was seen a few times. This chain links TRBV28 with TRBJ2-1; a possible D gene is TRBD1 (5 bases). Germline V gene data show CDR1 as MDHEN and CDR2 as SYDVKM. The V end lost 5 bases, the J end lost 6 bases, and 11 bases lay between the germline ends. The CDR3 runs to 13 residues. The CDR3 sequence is CASSARRGNEQFF. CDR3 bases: TGTGCCAGCAGTGCTCGTAGGGGCAATGAGCAGTTCTTC.

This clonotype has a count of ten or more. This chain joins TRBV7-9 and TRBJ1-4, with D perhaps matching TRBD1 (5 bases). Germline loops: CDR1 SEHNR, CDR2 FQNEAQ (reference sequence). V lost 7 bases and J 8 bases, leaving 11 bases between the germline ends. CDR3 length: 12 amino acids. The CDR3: CASTGVEEKLFF. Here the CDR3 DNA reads TGTGCCAGCACGGGGGTAGAGGAAAAACTGTTTTTT.

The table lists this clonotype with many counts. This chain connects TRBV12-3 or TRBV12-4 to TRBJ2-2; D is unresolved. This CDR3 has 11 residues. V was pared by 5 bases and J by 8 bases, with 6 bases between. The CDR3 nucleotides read TGTGCCAGCAGTCGGATAGGGGAGCTGTTTTTT. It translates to CASSRIGELFF.

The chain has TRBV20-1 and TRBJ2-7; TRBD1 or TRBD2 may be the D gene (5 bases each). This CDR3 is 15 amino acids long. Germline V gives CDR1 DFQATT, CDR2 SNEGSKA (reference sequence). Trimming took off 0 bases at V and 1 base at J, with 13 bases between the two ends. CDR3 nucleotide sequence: TGCAGTGCTAGAGATTTGGGGACCTTTTCCTACGAGCAGTACTTC. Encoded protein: CSARDLGTFSYEQYF.

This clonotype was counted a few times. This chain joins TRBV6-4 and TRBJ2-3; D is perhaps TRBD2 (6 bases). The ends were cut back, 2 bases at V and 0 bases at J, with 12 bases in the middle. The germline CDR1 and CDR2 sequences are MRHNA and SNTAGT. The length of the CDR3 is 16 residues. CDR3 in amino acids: CASSDPSGPSTDTQYF. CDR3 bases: TGTGCCAGCAGTGACCCCAGCGGGCCCAGCACAGATACGCAGTATTTT.

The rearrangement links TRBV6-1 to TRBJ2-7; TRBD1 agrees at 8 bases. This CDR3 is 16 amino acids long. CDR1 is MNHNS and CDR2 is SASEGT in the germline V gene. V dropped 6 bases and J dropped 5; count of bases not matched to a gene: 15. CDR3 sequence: CASSPLWDRTIHEQYF. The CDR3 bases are TGTGCCAGCAGCCCCTTGTGGGACAGGACGATCCACGAGCAGTACTTC.

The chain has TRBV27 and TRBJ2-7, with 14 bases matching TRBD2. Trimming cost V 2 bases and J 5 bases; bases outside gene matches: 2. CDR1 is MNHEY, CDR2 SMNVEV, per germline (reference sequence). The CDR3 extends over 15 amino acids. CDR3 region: CASSLGTSGSNEQYF. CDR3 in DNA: TGTGCCAGCAGTTTAGGGACTAGCGGGAGTAACGAGCAGTACTTC.

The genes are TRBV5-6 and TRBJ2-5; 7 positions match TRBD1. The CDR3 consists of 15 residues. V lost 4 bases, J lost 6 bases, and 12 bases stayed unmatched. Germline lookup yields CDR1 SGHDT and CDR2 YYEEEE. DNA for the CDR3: TGTGCCAGCAGCCTTCTTACAGGGGACGCACAGACCCAGTACTTC. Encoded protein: CASSLLTGDAQTQYF. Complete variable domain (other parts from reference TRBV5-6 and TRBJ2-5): DAGVTQSPTHLIKTRGQQVTLRCSPKSGHDTVSWYQQALGQGPQFIFQYYEEEERQRGNFPDRFSGHQFPNYSSELNVNALLLGDSALYLCASSLLTGDAQTQYFGPGTRLLVL.

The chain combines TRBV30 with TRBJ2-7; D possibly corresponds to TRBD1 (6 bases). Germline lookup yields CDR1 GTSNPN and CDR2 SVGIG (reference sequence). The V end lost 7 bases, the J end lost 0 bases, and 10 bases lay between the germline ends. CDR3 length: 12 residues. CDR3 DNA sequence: TGTGCCTACAGGGATAGCTCCTACGAGCAGTACTTC. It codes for CAYRDSSYEQYF.

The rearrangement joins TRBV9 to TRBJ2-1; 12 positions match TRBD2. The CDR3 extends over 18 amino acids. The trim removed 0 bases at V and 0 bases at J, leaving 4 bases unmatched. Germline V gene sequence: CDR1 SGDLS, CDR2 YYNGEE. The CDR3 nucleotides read TGTGCCAGCAGCGTAGGGCTAGCGGGGGGGGGCTCCTACAATGAGCAGTTCTTC. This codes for CASSVGLAGGGSYNEQFF.

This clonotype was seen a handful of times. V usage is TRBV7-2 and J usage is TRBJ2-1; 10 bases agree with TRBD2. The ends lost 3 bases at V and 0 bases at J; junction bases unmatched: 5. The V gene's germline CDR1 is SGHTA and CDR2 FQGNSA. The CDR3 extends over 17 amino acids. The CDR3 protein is CASSFRTSGASYNEQFF. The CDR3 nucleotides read TGTGCCAGCAGCTTCCGGACTAGCGGAGCCTCCTACAATGAGCAGTTCTTC.

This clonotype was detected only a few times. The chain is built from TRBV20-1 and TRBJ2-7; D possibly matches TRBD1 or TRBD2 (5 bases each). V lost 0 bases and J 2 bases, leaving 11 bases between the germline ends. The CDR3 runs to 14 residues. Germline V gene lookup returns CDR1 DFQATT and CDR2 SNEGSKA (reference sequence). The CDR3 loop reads CSARDLLGPYEQYF. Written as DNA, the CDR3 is TGCAGTGCTAGAGATCTATTGGGACCCTACGAGCAGTACTTC.

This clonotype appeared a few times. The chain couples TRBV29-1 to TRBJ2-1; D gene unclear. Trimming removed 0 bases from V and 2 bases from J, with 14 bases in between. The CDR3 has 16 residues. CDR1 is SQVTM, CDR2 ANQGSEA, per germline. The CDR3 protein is CSVEEIQWLAYNEQFF. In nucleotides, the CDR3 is TGCAGCGTTGAAGAAATACAGTGGCTAGCCTACAATGAGCAGTTCTTC.

Here the CDR3 reads CASSLGQNNEKLFF. The CDR3 region has the DNA TGTGCCAGCAGCTTGGGACAGAATAATGAAAAACTGTTTTTT. The chain couples TRBV7-9 to TRBJ1-4; TRBD1 matches 7 bases. Losses at the gene ends were 3 bases for V and 4 bases for J; bases not matched to a gene: 2. In germline, CDR1 is SEHNR, CDR2 FQNEAQ (reference sequence). The CDR3 is 14 residues long.

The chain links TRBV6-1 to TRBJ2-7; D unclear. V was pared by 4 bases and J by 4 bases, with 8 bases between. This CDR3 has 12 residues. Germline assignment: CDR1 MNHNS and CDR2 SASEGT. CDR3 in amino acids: CASSGQRYEQYF. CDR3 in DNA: TGTGCCAGCAGTGGTCAGCGTTACGAGCAGTACTTC.

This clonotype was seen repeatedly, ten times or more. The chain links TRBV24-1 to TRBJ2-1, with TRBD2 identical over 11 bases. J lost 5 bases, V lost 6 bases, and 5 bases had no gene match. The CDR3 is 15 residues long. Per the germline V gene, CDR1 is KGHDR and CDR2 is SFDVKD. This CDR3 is CATSLAGGLNNEQFF. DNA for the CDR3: TGTGCCACCAGTTTAGCGGGGGGGCTGAACAATGAGCAGTTCTTC.

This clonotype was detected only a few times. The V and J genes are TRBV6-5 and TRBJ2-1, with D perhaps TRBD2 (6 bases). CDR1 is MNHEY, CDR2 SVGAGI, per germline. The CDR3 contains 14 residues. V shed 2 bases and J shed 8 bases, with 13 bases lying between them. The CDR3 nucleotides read TGTGCCAGCAGTTACGTCCGGGGGTCAGATGAGCAGTTCTTC. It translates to CASSYVRGSDEQFF.

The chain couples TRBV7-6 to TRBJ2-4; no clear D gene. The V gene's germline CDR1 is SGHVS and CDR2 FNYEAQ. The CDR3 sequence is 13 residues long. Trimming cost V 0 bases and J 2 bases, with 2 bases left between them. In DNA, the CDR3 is TGTGCCAGCAGCTTAGCGACCAAAAACATTCAGTACTTC. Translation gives CASSLATKNIQYF.